This T cell receptor beta chain was sequenced in a study of T cell responses to AZD1222 COVID-19 vaccine. Germline V gives CDR1 MNHEY, CDR2 SVGAGI. The CDR3 sequence is 15 residues long. The V segment lost 6 bases and the J segment 0 bases; nucleotides outside the gene matches: 6. Repertoires were generated with immunoSEQ multiplex PCR, while TCRdb's copy carries only in-frame clones and drops some. The sample consists of about 120,000 clones, 88% of them appearing once. Remarks on this clone: Antigen: not known.

Points from the study as a whole: Only a handful of AZD1222 recipients were seropositive at baseline. Donor demographics were predominantly white British with a female majority; clonal diversity may be underestimated. Unmutated regions of variants are reportedly targeted by nearly half of spike-specific TCRs. Spike was spanned by vaccine-associated CD4 TCRs, which were dominant at 160-218 and 743-854.

This specimen was peripheral blood, taken on day 0 of AZD1222 vaccination. The chain employs TRBV6-5 and TRBJ1-1, with 8 positions matching TRBD1. The source is an adult in good health. In nucleotides, the CDR3 is TGTGCCAGCAGATCGAGGACAGGGATGAACACTGAAGCTTTCTTT. It yields the protein CASRSRTGMNTEAFF.